The 9 T cell receptor beta chains below all came from one sample that was sequenced in a study of post-analysis software for immune sequencing data. Points from the study as a whole: TRBV segments more frequent in patients than in controls numbered a few and included TRBV5-6, TRBV5-1 and TRBV20-1.

Prepared TCR beta cDNA libraries contained unique molecular identifiers. TCRdb analysed the PCR reads with MiXCR anew, one entry per CDR3 protein. The table lists about 190,000 distinct CDR3 sequences, 25% to 35% of them singletons. Their cognate antigens are unknown. The sequencing sample was made of blood. Source of these receptors: a girl under 18 with multiple sclerosis.

This clonotype was detected only once. A read error may be the cause here, since a much bigger clone is one base away. This rearrangement joins TRBV29-1 to TRBJ2-7; 7 bases are a match to TRBD1. CDR3 size: 11 residues. Germline V gene data show CDR1 as SQVTM and CDR2 as ANQGSEA. CDR3 DNA: TGCGGCGGCGGACAGGCGTACGAGCAGTACTTC. Translated, it gives CGGGQAYEQYF.

This clonotype was observed a few times. The V gene is TRBV4-1, the J gene TRBJ1-4; perhaps TRBD1 as D (5 bases). Trimming took off 2 bases at V and 7 bases at J, with 20 bases between the two ends. Per germline, CDR1 MGHRA and CDR2 YSYEKL. This CDR3 has 17 amino acids. CDR3 DNA sequence: TGCGCCAGCAGCCAACCCATCGACGGGGCACAAGGTGAAAAACTGTTTTTT. It encodes CASSQPIDGAQGEKLFF.

This clonotype showed up just a few times. The chain carries TRBV7-2 and TRBJ1-2; no clear D gene. Germline V gene lookup returns CDR1 SGHTA and CDR2 FQGNSA. The length of the CDR3 is 14 residues. With 4 bases removed from V and 5 bases from J, the gap between germline ends came to 14 bases. Written as DNA, the CDR3 is TGTGCCAGCAGCTCACCTAATCCGGGTTATGGCTACACCTTC. Translation gives CASSSPNPGYGYTF. The entire variable domain, with the rest obtained from reference TRBV7-2 and TRBJ1-2, is as follows: GAGVSQSPSNKVTEKGKDVELRCDPISGHTALYWYRQSLGQGLEFLIYFQGNSAPDKSGLPSDRFSAERTGGSVSTLTIQRTQQEDSAVYLCASSSPNPGYGYTFGSGTRLTVV.

This clonotype was seen just once. The chain has TRBV12-3 or TRBV12-4 and TRBJ2-1; 16 nucleotides agree with TRBD2. Trimming cost V 6 bases and J 6 bases; bases outside gene matches: 5. CDR3 length equals 16 residues. The CDR3 protein is CASRPGLAGGPNEQFF. CDR3 nucleotides: TGTGCCAGCAGACCGGGACTAGCGGGAGGGCCCAATGAGCAGTTCTTC.

Comments on this clonotype: One end of the junction fails to match germline, which may point to a read error. The chain links TRBV29-1 to TRBJ2-6; D might be TRBD2 (5 bases). The CDR3 sequence is 15 residues long. The germline gives CDR1 SQVTM, CDR2 ANQGSEA. CDR3 sequence: CSVEVGNSGANVLTF. The CDR3 DNA sequence: TGTAGCGTTGAAGTGGGGAACTCTGGGGCCAACGTCCTGACTTTC.

This clonotype was seen only a few times. The chain links TRBV20-1 to TRBJ1-1; D unclear. Deletions cut 1 base from V and 0 bases from J, with 12 bases between. From germline, CDR1 is DFQATT and CDR2 SNEGSKA (reference sequence). The CDR3 has 15 amino acids. The CDR3 is CSARGRLGLNTEAFF. In nucleotides, the CDR3 is TGCAGTGCTAGAGGTAGACTTGGTCTGAACACTGAAGCTTTCTTT.

The table lists this clonotype with a few counts. This CDR3 is CASSLVRNSPLHF. In DNA form, the CDR3 reads TGTGCCAGCAGCTTAGTGAGGAATTCACCCCTCCACTTT. The genes are TRBV11-2 and TRBJ1-6; no clear D gene. V shed 1 base and J shed 7 bases, with 5 bases lying between them. From germline, CDR1 is SGHAT and CDR2 FQNNGV. This CDR3 is 13 amino acids long.

This clonotype has just a few counts. V usage is TRBV20-1 and J usage is TRBJ1-1, with TRBD1 identical over 7 bases. Trimming removed 0 bases from V and 10 bases from J; junction bases left unmatched: 8. In germline, CDR1 is DFQATT, CDR2 SNEGSKA (reference sequence). The CDR3 runs 13 residues. This CDR3 reads CSARDVQGGRAFF. The CDR3 DNA follows: TGCAGTGCTAGAGATGTGCAGGGGGGTAGAGCTTTCTTT.

This clonotype was seen only a few times. This rearrangement joins TRBV3-1 to TRBJ2-3, with TRBD2 identical over 7 bases. The CDR3 consists of 18 residues. Germline V gives CDR1 LGHDT, CDR2 YNNKEL (reference sequence). V lost 4 bases and J lost 0; bases outside the gene matches: 13. CDR3 sequence: CASSLQWGGPTSTDTQYF. The CDR3 DNA is TGTGCCAGCAGCCTCCAATGGGGGGGTCCAACTAGCACAGATACGCAGTATTTT.